Listed below are T cell receptor beta chains from one sample, sequenced in a study of OX40 agonist ivuxolimab in advanced cancers. Sequencing was performed with immunoSEQ multiplex PCR; in TCRdb, only in-frame clones are kept and a portion is missing. Among 65,000 to 100,000 clones listed, around 88% were seen once. The sequencing here drew on CD4+ or CD8+ T cells sorted from blood, taken in a trial of the OX40 agonist ivuxolimab. The source of these receptors is an adult with an advanced solid tumor such as melanoma, head and neck, liver or kidney cancer. The CDR3 runs from the conserved cysteine through the conserved F or W. D genes are given only for firm matches. Some rows have no size entry. The others give once, few or many, or a class for an expanded clone.

d_call,j_call,clone_size,v_call,cdr3_nt,cdr3_aa
TRBD1,TRBJ1-4,few,TRBV6-5,TGTGCCAGCAGTTACCAGGGACAGGGGAATGAAAAACTGTTTTTT,CASSYQGQGNEKLFF
NA,TRBJ1-1,NA,TRBV19,TGTGCCAGTAACCTGCGGGGAGGCACTGAAGCTTTCTTT,CASNLRGGTEAFF
NA,TRBJ2-3,NA,TRBV4-1,TGCGCCAGCAGCCAAGATTCCCCTACGCAGTATTTT,CASSQDSPTQYF
NA,TRBJ2-7,NA,TRBV15,TGTGCCACCAGCAGAGGCATAGCGACCGAGCAGTACTTC,CATSRGIATEQYF
NA,TRBJ1-2,NA,TRBV19,TGTGCCAGTAGTATGGGTCGCAGGTTTAACTATGGCTACACCTTC,CASSMGRRFNYGYTF
NA,TRBJ2-7,few,TRBV7-3,TGTGCCAGCAGCTTAGGGGTAAACTACGAGCAGTACTTC,CASSLGVNYEQYF
NA,TRBJ2-1,NA,TRBV7-2,TGTGCCAGCAGCGTGGGACTCGCATACAATGAGCAGTTCTTC,CASSVGLAYNEQFF
NA,TRBJ2-1,NA,TRBV7-9,TGTGCCAGCAGCTTATCTGGGGTTCGGTCCTACAATGAGCAGTTCTTC,CASSLSGVRSYNEQFF
TRBD2,TRBJ2-7,NA,TRBV9,TGTGCCAGCAGCGTAGGTCCTAGCGGGAGATCCTACGAGCAGTACTTC,CASSVGPSGRSYEQYF
NA,TRBJ1-1,NA,TRBV6-5,TGTGCCAGCAGTTACTCACTCATACTACACACTGAAGCTTTCTTT,CASSYSLILHTEAFF
TRBD2,TRBJ2-1,NA,TRBV5-1,TGCGCCAGTAGGACTAGCGGGAGCTTCAATGAGCAGTTCTTC,CASRTSGSFNEQFF
NA,TRBJ1-3,NA,TRBV7-6,TGTGCCAGCAGCCCCGGGACGGGCTCTGGAAACACCATATATTTT,CASSPGTGSGNTIYF
NA,TRBJ1-1,NA,TRBV29-1,TGCAGCGTTGATGGGGGTCTGGGCACTGAAGCTTTCTTT,CSVDGGLGTEAFF
NA,TRBJ2-2,NA,TRBV7-3,TGTGCCAGCAGCCTCCAGGGACCGAGAAACACCGGGGAGCTGTTTTTT,CASSLQGPRNTGELFF
TRBD2,TRBJ2-1,NA,TRBV7-3,TGTGCCAGCAGCCGGACTAGCGGGGTTGGAGAGCAGTTCTTC,CASSRTSGVGEQFF
TRBD2,TRBJ2-1,once,TRBV4-2,TGTGCCAGCAGCCACTTAGCGGGAGGGGTCTCCTACAATGAGCAGTTCTTC,CASSHLAGGVSYNEQFF
TRBD1,TRBJ1-4,once,TRBV2,TGTGCCAGCAGGCGAAACAGGGGAGCTAATGAAAAACTGTTTTTT,CASRRNRGANEKLFF
NA,TRBJ2-5,NA,TRBV7-2,TGTGCCAGCAGCTTAGTGTTCGGGCCGTGGGAGACCCAGTACTTC,CASSLVFGPWETQYF
TRBD2,TRBJ2-1,once,TRBV19,TGTGCCAGTAGCCCGCGAATAGGACTAGCGGGAGCATTCCATGAGCAGTTCTTC,CASSPRIGLAGAFHEQFF
TRBD2,TRBJ2-7,NA,TRBV10-3,TGTGCCATCAGAGGAGCGTCTAGCGGGAGTAACGAGCAGTACTTC,CAIRGASSGSNEQYF
NA,TRBJ1-3,once,TRBV11-3,TGTGCCAGCAGCAGGACAGCTGGAAACACCATATATTTT,CASSRTAGNTIYF
NA,TRBJ2-1,NA,TRBV29-1,TGCAGCGTTGCAGGGTTCCTACACAATGAGCAGTTCTTC,CSVAGFLHNEQFF
NA,TRBJ1-2,NA,TRBV7-2,TGTGCCAGCAGCTCCCAGACAGCTAACTATGGCTACACCTTC,CASSSQTANYGYTF
TRBD2,TRBJ2-2,NA,TRBV29-1,TGCAGCGTCCTAAGCGGGAGGAGAGTAGGGGGGGTCACCGGGGAGCTGTTTTTT,CSVLSGRRVGGVTGELFF
NA,TRBJ1-1,NA,TRBV28,TGTGCCAGCAGTTTCGGGCACCGTGAAGCTTTCTTT,CASSFGHREAFF
TRBD1,TRBJ2-7,NA,TRBV27,TGTGCCAGCAGTCCGGACAGGGGGGGGTACGAGCAGTACTTC,CASSPDRGGYEQYF
NA,TRBJ2-6,NA,TRBV29-1,TGCAGCGTTGACTTTGGGGCCAACGTCCTGACTTTC,CSVDFGANVLTF
TRBD2,TRBJ2-7,NA,TRBV7-9,TGTGCCAGCAGCTCCACGAGCGGGAGTGGATACGAGCAGTACTTC,CASSSTSGSGYEQYF
NA,TRBJ2-3,NA,TRBV14,TGTGCCAGCAGCCAAGATATCTCGGGTACAGATACGCAGTATTTT,CASSQDISGTDTQYF
NA,TRBJ1-3,NA,TRBV5-1,TGCGCCAGCAGCGCCGAAGGGTCCCGTGGAAACACCATATATTTT,CASSAEGSRGNTIYF
NA,TRBJ2-1,NA,TRBV5-1,TGCGCCAGCAGCTTGGGACAGCAAAATGAGCAGTTCTTC,CASSLGQQNEQFF
NA,TRBJ2-7,NA,TRBV28,TGTGCCAGCAGTCCTGCAGGGGCTTCCTACGAGCAGTACTTC,CASSPAGASYEQYF
NA,TRBJ2-3,NA,TRBV7-3,TGTGCCAGCAGCCCCTATGCGACAGATACGCAGTATTTT,CASSPYATDTQYF
NA,TRBJ2-1,NA,TRBV11-2,TGTGCCAGCAGCAAGACCGGGACCCACTACAATGAGCAGTTCTTC,CASSKTGTHYNEQFF
NA,TRBJ2-3,NA,TRBV18,TGTGCCAGCTCACCACCCCCTACCACAGATACGCAGTATTTT,CASSPPPTTDTQYF
TRBD2,TRBJ2-1,NA,TRBV9,TGTGCCAGCAGCCAAGGTAGCGGGAGGTACAATGAGCAGTTCTTC,CASSQGSGRYNEQFF